The source of this T cell receptor beta chain is a study of T cell responses to AZD1222 COVID-19 vaccine. The CDR3 loop spans 13 amino acids. Per germline, CDR1 KGHSH and CDR2 LQKENI. The ends were cut back, 2 bases at V and 3 bases at J, with 5 bases in the middle. The method was immunoSEQ multiplex PCR; TCRdb's version includes in-frame clones alone and lacks a portion of them. The repertoire includes 140,000 or so clones, roughly 94% of them detected once, and roughly 2% sits in the top ten. As concerns this clone: Additional DNA sequences in this sample encode the identical CDR3.

The chain recombines TRBV18 with TRBJ2-1; D possibly corresponds to TRBD2 (5 bases). This sample comprised peripheral blood, obtained on day 0 of AZD1222 vaccination. This receptor was identified in an adult in good health. CDR3 residues: CASSPGGYNEQFF. The CDR3 DNA sequence: TGTGCCAGCTCACCAGGAGGCTACAATGAGCAGTTCTTC.